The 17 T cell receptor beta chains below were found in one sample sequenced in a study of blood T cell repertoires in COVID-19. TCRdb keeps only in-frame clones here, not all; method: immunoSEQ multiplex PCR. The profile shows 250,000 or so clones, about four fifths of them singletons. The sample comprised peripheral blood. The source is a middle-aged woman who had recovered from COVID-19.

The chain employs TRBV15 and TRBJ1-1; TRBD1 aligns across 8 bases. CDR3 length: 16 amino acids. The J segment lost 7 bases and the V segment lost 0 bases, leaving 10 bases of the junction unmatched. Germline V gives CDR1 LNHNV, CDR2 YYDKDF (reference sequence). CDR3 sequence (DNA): TGTGCCACCAGCAGAGATGGGACAGGAAGAAATTATGAAGCTTTCTTT. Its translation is CATSRDGTGRNYEAFF.

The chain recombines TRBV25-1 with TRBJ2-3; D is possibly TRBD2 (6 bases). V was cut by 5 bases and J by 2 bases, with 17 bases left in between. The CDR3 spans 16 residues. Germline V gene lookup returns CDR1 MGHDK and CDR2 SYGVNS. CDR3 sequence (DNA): TGTGCCAGCAGTACCGGGACGGGAGCTTTCACAGATACGCAGTATTTT. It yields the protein CASSTGTGAFTDTQYF.

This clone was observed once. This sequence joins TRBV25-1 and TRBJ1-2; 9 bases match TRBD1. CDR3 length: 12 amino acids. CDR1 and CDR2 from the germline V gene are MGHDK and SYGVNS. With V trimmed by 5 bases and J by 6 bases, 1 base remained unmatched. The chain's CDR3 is CASSWTGDGYTF. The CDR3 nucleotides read TGTGCCAGCAGTTGGACAGGGGATGGCTACACCTTC.

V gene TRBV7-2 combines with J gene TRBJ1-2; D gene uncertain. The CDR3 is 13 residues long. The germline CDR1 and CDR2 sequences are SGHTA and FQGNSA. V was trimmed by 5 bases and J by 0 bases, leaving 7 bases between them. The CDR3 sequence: CASSLSANYGYTF. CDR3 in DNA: TGTGCCAGCAGCCTCAGTGCTAACTATGGCTACACCTTC.

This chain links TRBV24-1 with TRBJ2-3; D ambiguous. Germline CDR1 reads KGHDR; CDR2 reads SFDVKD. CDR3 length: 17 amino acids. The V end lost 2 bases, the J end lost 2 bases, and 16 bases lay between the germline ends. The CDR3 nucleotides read TGTGCCACCAGTGATTCCCCAACAGATATCCACACAGATACGCAGTATTTT. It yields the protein CATSDSPTDIHTDTQYF.

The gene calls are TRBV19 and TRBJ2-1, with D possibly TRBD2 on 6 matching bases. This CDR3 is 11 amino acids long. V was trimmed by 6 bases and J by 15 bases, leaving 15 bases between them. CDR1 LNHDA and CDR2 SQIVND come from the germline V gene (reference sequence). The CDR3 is CASRNRERLFF. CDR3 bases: TGTGCCAGTAGAAACCGGGAGAGGCTGTTCTTC.

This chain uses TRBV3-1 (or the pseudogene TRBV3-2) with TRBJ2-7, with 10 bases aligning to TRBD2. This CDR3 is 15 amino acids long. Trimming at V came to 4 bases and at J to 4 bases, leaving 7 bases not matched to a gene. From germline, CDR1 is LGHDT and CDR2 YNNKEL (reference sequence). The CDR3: CASSPLAGALYEQYF. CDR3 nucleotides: TGTGCCAGCAGCCCCCTAGCGGGGGCCCTTTACGAGCAGTACTTC.

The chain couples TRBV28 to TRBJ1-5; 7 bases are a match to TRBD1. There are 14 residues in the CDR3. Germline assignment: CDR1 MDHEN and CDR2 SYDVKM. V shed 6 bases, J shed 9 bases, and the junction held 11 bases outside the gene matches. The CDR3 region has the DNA TGTGCCAGCAGACCCGAGGACAGGTTGCGGCCCCAGCATTTT. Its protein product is CASRPEDRLRPQHF.

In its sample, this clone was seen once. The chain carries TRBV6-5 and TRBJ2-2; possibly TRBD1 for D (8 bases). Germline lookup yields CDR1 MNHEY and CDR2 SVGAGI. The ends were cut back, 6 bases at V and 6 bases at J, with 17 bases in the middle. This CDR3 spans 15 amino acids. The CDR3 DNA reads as TGTGCCAGCAGCAGCGTCACAGGGGGGGCCGGGGAGCTGTTTTTT. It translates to CASSSVTGGAGELFF.

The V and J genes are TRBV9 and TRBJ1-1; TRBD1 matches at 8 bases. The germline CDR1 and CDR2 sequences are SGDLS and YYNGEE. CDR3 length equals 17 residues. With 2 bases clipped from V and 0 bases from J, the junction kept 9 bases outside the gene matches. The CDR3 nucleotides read TGTGCCAGCAGCGTTCAGGACAGGGAACCCATGAACACTGAAGCTTTCTTT. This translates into CASSVQDREPMNTEAFF.

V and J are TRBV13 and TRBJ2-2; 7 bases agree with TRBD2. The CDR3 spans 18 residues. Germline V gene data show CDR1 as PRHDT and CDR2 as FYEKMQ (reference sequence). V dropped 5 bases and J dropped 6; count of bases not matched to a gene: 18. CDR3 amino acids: CASSGQPGDGGWPGELFF. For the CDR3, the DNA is TGTGCCAGCAGCGGACAACCCGGCGACGGGGGGTGGCCCGGGGAGCTGTTTTTT.

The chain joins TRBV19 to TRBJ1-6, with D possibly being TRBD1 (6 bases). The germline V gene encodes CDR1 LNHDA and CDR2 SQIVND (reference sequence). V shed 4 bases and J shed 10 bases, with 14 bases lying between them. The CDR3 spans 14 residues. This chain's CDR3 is CASSTQGNYSPLHF. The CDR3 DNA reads TGTGCCAGTAGTACCCAGGGGAATTACTCACCCCTCCACTTT.

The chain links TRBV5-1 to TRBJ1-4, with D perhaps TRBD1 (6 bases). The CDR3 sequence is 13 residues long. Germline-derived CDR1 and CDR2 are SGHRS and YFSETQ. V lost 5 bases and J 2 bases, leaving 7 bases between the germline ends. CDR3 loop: CASRQGTNEKLFF. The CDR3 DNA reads TGCGCCAGCAGACAGGGTACTAATGAAAAACTGTTTTTT.

CDR3 amino acids: CASSPPGARNEKLFF. The CDR3 DNA follows: TGTGCCAGTAGTCCCCCAGGGGCGCGGAATGAAAAACTGTTTTTT. The rearrangement uses TRBV19 and TRBJ1-4; weak D call: TRBD1 (6 bases). Germline lookup yields CDR1 LNHDA and CDR2 SQIVND (reference sequence). Trimming took 5 bases from V and 5 from J, leaving 15 bases between them. There are 15 residues in the CDR3.

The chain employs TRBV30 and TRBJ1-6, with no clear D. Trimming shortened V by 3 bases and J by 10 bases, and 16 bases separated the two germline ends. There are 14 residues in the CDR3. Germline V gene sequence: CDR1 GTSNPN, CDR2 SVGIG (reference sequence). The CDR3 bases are TGTGCCTGGAGGAACCAGCAGATACAGTCACCCCTCCACTTT. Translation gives CAWRNQQIQSPLHF.

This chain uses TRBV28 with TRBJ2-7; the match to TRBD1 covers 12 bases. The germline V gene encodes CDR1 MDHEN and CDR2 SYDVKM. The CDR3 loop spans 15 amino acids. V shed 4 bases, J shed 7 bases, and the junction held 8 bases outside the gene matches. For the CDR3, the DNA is TGTGCCAGCAGTTCGATCCGGGACAGGGGGCGTGAGCAGTACTTC. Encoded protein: CASSSIRDRGREQYF.

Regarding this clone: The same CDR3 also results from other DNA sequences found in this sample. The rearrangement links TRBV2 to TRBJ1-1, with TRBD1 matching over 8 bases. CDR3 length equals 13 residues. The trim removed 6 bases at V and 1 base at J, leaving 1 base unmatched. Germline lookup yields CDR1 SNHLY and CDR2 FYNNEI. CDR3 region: CASSGQGNTEAFF. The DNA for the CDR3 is TGTGCCAGCAGCGGACAGGGGAACACTGAAGCTTTCTTT. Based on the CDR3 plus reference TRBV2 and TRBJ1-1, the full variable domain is EPEVTQTPSHQVTQMGQEVILRCVPISNHLYFYWYRQILGQKVEFLVSFYNNEISEKSEIFDDQFSVERPDGSNFTLKIRSTKLEDSAMYFCASSGQGNTEAFFGQGTRLTVV.